The 30 T cell receptor beta chains in this list originate from one sample, sequenced in a study of T-cell reconstitution after alpha-beta-depleted transplantation in children. Unique molecular identifiers were used to barcode this TCRbeta library. A single record per CDR3 protein comes from TCRdb applying MiXCR to the PCR reads. The repertoire consists of fewer than 750,000 distinct CDR3 sequences, with 25% to 30% occurring once and the leading ten covering just over 35%. The material sequenced was PBMCs, taken before TCRalphabeta/CD19-depleted stem cell transplant. The source is a boy younger than two with Wiskott-Aldrich syndrome, due to receive a stem cell transplant.

The chain joins TRBV6-2 or TRBV6-3 to TRBJ2-1; D may be TRBD2 (6 bases). The V gene's germline CDR1 is MNHEY and CDR2 SVGEGT. With 0 bases removed from V and 8 bases from J, the gap between germline ends came to 8 bases. There are 13 residues in the CDR3. The CDR3 sequence is CASSYSGGYEQFF. The CDR3 DNA follows: TGTGCCAGCAGTTACTCGGGAGGTTATGAGCAGTTCTTC.

The chain links TRBV6-1 to TRBJ2-1, with a possible D match to TRBD1 (5 bases). Germline-derived CDR1 and CDR2 are MNHNS and SASEGT. The CDR3 is 13 residues long. Trimming pared 4 bases from V and 9 bases from J, leaving 13 bases between. The CDR3 sequence: CASSAAGLGEQFF. The CDR3, as DNA: TGTGCCAGCAGTGCAGCAGGGCTGGGTGAGCAGTTCTTC.

The chain joins TRBV28 to TRBJ2-7, with 14 bases that match TRBD2. V trimming: 4 bases; J trimming: 0 bases; junction bases outside the gene matches: 2. The CDR3 extends over 16 amino acids. Germline V gene data show CDR1 as MDHEN and CDR2 as SYDVKM. The CDR3 spells CASSYGLAGGSYEQYF. In DNA form, the CDR3 reads TGTGCCAGCAGTTACGGACTAGCGGGAGGCTCCTACGAGCAGTACTTC.

This clonotype was observed at least ten times. The rearrangement uses TRBV5-1 and TRBJ2-7, with TRBD2 matching over 8 bases. V dropped 1 base and J dropped 0; count of bases not matched to a gene: 3. Germline-derived CDR1 and CDR2 are SGHRS and YFSETQ. The CDR3 has 15 amino acids. CDR3 amino acids: CASSLLSGSSYEQYF. CDR3 nucleotides: TGCGCCAGCAGCTTGTTAAGCGGGAGCTCCTACGAGCAGTACTTC. The full variable domain, rest sourced from reference TRBV5-1 and TRBJ2-7, is KAGVTQTPRYLIKTRGQQVTLSCSPISGHRSVSWYQQTPGQGLQFLFEYFSETQRNKGNFPGRFSGRQFSNSRSEMNVSTLELGDSALYLCASSLLSGSSYEQYFGPGTRLTVT.

CDR3 sequence (DNA): TGTGCCAGCAGCTTGGCGCCCGGGAATCAGCCCCAGCATTTT. Residues: CASSLAPGNQPQHF. The J gene is TRBJ1-5, the V gene TRBV5-5; the D is unclear. V lost 0 bases, J lost 4 bases, and 8 bases lay in between. This CDR3 has 14 residues. Germline V gene data show CDR1 as SGHKS and CDR2 as YYEKEE (reference sequence).

This clonotype came up a few times. The J gene is TRBJ1-2, the V gene TRBV7-9, with D possibly matching TRBD1 (6 bases). The CDR3 totals 13 residues. Germline V gene lookup returns CDR1 SEHNR and CDR2 FQNEAQ (reference sequence). The V and J ends lost 5 bases and 3 bases respectively, with 10 bases between them. CDR3 DNA sequence: TGTGCCAGCAGCCGGACAGCGGACTATGGCTACACCTTC. This translates into CASSRTADYGYTF.

This clonotype was found a few times. The chain employs TRBV15 and TRBJ2-3; the D call may be TRBD1 or TRBD2 (5 bases each). There are 14 residues in the CDR3. V was shortened by 5 bases and J by 11 bases, with 20 bases between the two germline ends. The V gene's germline CDR1 is LNHNV and CDR2 YYDKDF (reference sequence). The CDR3 coding sequence is TGTGCCACCAGCGAGGGACGTAGGGCCCTAAAGCAGTATTTT. Its protein is CATSEGRRALKQYF.

This clonotype was seen a handful of times. V is TRBV20-1 and J is TRBJ1-3; TRBD1 is a possible D gene (5 bases). The germline V gene encodes CDR1 DFQATT and CDR2 SNEGSKA (reference sequence). V was shortened by 6 bases and J by 4 bases, with 7 bases between the two germline ends. The CDR3 runs to 11 residues. Here the CDR3 reads CSARQGNTIYF. CDR3 DNA: TGCAGTGCGAGACAGGGAAACACCATATATTTT.

Only a few counts were recorded for this clonotype. This sequence joins TRBV12-3 or TRBV12-4 and TRBJ2-7; TRBD1 aligns across 9 bases. V lost 8 bases, J lost 4 bases, and 6 bases stayed unmatched. The CDR3 has 13 residues. CDR3 in amino acids: CASGPTGGYEQYF. The CDR3 DNA reads as TGTGCCAGCGGTCCGACAGGGGGGTACGAGCAGTACTTC.

This clonotype is a singleton in its sample. The chain has TRBV29-1 and TRBJ2-1, with unresolved D. The V end lost 5 bases, the J end lost 2 bases, and 10 bases lay between the germline ends. The CDR3 has 13 amino acids. Per the germline V gene, CDR1 is SQVTM and CDR2 is ANQGSEA. CDR3 amino acids: CSVYYSTYNEQFF. The CDR3, as DNA: TGCAGCGTTTACTACTCTACCTACAATGAGCAGTTCTTC.

This clonotype has only one observation. The genes are TRBV28 and TRBJ2-7; D is unclear. The V end was cut by 2 bases, the J end by 6 bases, with 8 bases between. Germline loops: CDR1 MDHEN, CDR2 SYDVKM. This CDR3 comprises 12 residues. Written as DNA, the CDR3 is TGTGCCAGCAGTTTACCCCGAGGCGAGCAGTACTTC. It translates to CASSLPRGEQYF.

This clonotype was observed a few times. The chain uses TRBV7-8 and TRBJ2-1, with TRBD2 identical over 12 bases. V lost 2 bases and J lost 12; bases outside the gene matches: 5. CDR1 is SGHVS, CDR2 FQNEAQ, per germline. This CDR3 is 14 amino acids long. The CDR3: CASSLWLAGGGQFF. The CDR3 DNA follows: TGTGCCAGCAGCTTATGGCTAGCGGGAGGGGGGCAGTTCTTC.

This clonotype has a handful of counts. This chain joins TRBV6-1 and TRBJ2-5; D gene ambiguous. Trimming removed 3 bases from V and 0 bases from J, with 2 bases in between. CDR3 length: 12 amino acids. CDR1 is MNHNS and CDR2 is SASEGT in the germline V gene. Here the CDR3 DNA reads TGTGCCAGCAGTGAGGACCAAGAGACCCAGTACTTC. It is translated as CASSEDQETQYF.

The rearrangement links TRBV7-9 to TRBJ2-7; the match to TRBD1 covers 9 bases. CDR1 is SEHNR, CDR2 FQNEAQ, per germline (reference sequence). This CDR3 region has 14 residues. V shed 6 bases, J shed 6 bases, and the junction held 9 bases outside the gene matches. The CDR3 DNA is TGTGCCAGCAGTAGACCGGGACAGGGACTCGAGCAGTACTTC. This encodes CASSRPGQGLEQYF.

In this sample, this clonotype turned up a few times. The chain couples TRBV5-1 to TRBJ2-7; TRBD1 might be the D (6 bases). The length of the CDR3 is 17 residues. The germline V and J ends were trimmed by 0 bases and 2 bases, with 18 bases remaining between them. CDR1 SGHRS and CDR2 YFSETQ come from the germline V gene. The CDR3 sequence: CASSLELSTGFTYEQYF. The CDR3 DNA is TGCGCCAGCAGCTTGGAACTTAGTACAGGGTTCACCTACGAGCAGTACTTC. The full variable domain, its missing parts supplied by reference TRBV5-1 and TRBJ2-7, is KAGVTQTPRYLIKTRGQQVTLSCSPISGHRSVSWYQQTPGQGLQFLFEYFSETQRNKGNFPGRFSGRQFSNSRSEMNVSTLELGDSALYLCASSLELSTGFTYEQYFGPGTRLTVT.

This clonotype has only a few counts. This chain uses TRBV29-1 with TRBJ1-2; 8 nucleotides match TRBD1. Germline V gene lookup returns CDR1 SQVTM and CDR2 ANQGSEA. With V trimmed by 4 bases and J by 8 bases, 6 bases remained unmatched. The CDR3 is 12 residues long. Written as DNA, the CDR3 is TGCAGCGTTGTTGCAGGGGGCATCGGCTACACCTTC. As protein: CSVVAGGIGYTF.

This chain connects TRBV7-9 to TRBJ1-1, with no clear D. Germline CDR1 SEHNR, CDR2 FQNEAQ (reference sequence). Deletions cut 5 bases from V and 1 base from J, with 17 bases between. The CDR3 has 16 residues. In nucleotides, the CDR3 is TGTGCCAGCAGCCAACCGACCTCCCGGCCGAACACTGAAGCTTTCTTT. It codes for CASSQPTSRPNTEAFF.

This clonotype appeared many times. The chain's CDR3 is CSARQDYEQYF. In nucleotides, the CDR3 is TGCAGTGCTAGACAAGACTACGAGCAGTACTTC. This chain uses TRBV20-1 with TRBJ2-7; D is unclear. V gave up 2 bases and J gave up 3 bases, with 5 bases separating them. Germline V lookup: CDR1 DFQATT, CDR2 SNEGSKA (reference sequence). CDR3 size: 11 residues.

The V and J genes are TRBV20-1 and TRBJ2-7, with D perhaps being TRBD1 or TRBD2 (6 bases each). In germline, CDR1 is DFQATT, CDR2 SNEGSKA (reference sequence). V gave up 0 bases and J gave up 7 bases, with 16 bases separating them. There are 14 residues in the CDR3. Here the CDR3 reads CSARDLGAGREQYF. CDR3 nucleotides: TGCAGTGCTAGAGACCTGGGGGCGGGAAGAGAGCAGTACTTC.

V is TRBV5-1 and J is TRBJ2-7, with 11 bases that match TRBD2. Trimming cost V 2 bases and J 2 bases; bases outside gene matches: 18. CDR1 and CDR2 from the germline V gene are SGHRS and YFSETQ. CDR3 size: 20 residues. The CDR3 sequence: CASSFTLLAGAQANPYEQYF. The DNA of the CDR3 is TGCGCCAGCAGCTTCACCCTACTAGCGGGAGCCCAAGCGAACCCCTACGAGCAGTACTTC.

CDR3 protein: CASSLGLAPATQYF. DNA of the CDR3: TGTGCCAGCAGCTTGGGACTAGCCCCAGCTACGCAGTATTTT. This chain connects TRBV9 to TRBJ2-3; 9 bases line up with TRBD2. After removal of 4 bases from V and 8 bases from J, the junction contained 8 bases not matched to a gene. CDR3 length equals 14 residues. Looked up from germline, CDR1 is SGDLS and CDR2 is YYNGEE.

V usage is TRBV12-3 or TRBV12-4 and J usage is TRBJ2-7; a possible D gene is TRBD2 (5 bases). V dropped 3 bases and J dropped 7 bases, with 16 bases sitting between them. The CDR3 has 14 residues. The DNA of the CDR3 is TGTGCCAGCAGTTTGGACTCCTCATTGGGTGAGCAGTACTTC. It translates to CASSLDSSLGEQYF.

This clonotype has a count of ten or more. This chain links TRBV5-1 with TRBJ2-3; the D is unclear. The CDR3 has 12 amino acids. From germline, CDR1 is SGHRS and CDR2 YFSETQ. Trimming pared 2 bases from V and 2 bases from J, leaving 3 bases between. CDR3 nucleotides: TGCGCCAGCAGCTTAAACACAGATACGCAGTATTTT. This translates into CASSLNTDTQYF.

The chain uses TRBV28 and TRBJ2-6, with D perhaps assigned TRBD1 or TRBD2 (5 bases each). This CDR3 spans 17 amino acids. The germline V gene encodes CDR1 MDHEN and CDR2 SYDVKM. The V gene lost 5 bases and the J gene lost 0 bases, with 14 bases spanning the gap. The CDR3 is CASSPPGRISGANVLTF. The CDR3 DNA reads TGTGCCAGCAGTCCCCCGGGACGGATCTCTGGGGCCAACGTCCTGACTTTC.

The rearrangement joins TRBV4-2 to TRBJ2-1; 10 bases match TRBD2. The ends lost 5 bases at V and 6 bases at J; junction bases unmatched: 7. The CDR3 spans 15 residues. Germline CDR1 LGHNA, CDR2 YNFKEQ. CDR3 sequence reads: CASSSTAGGSNEQFF. CDR3 nucleotides: TGTGCCAGCAGCTCTACAGCGGGAGGGTCCAATGAGCAGTTCTTC.

The chain combines TRBV10-3 with TRBJ2-1; TRBD2 matches 11 bases. Germline trimming cut 4 bases from V and 5 bases from J; bases unmatched to any gene: 7. The CDR3 runs 16 residues. From germline, CDR1 is ENHRY and CDR2 SYGVKD. The CDR3 region is CAISGAGTSGNNEQFF. Written as DNA, the CDR3 is TGTGCCATCAGTGGTGCCGGGACTAGCGGTAACAATGAGCAGTTCTTC.

This clonotype was found a few times. J is TRBJ2-2 and V is TRBV5-1; TRBD2 might be the D (6 bases). Trimming shortened V by 3 bases and J by 8 bases, and 17 bases separated the two germline ends. CDR3 length equals 15 residues. CDR1 is SGHRS and CDR2 is YFSETQ in the germline V gene. The CDR3 DNA reads TGCGCCAGCAGCTCGTTCTCGGGAGCGGGTGGGGAGCTGTTTTTT. It specifies CASSSFSGAGGELFF.

This chain uses TRBV20-1 with TRBJ1-2, with 7 bases lining up with TRBD1. The CDR3 contains 13 residues. Germline V gives CDR1 DFQATT, CDR2 SNEGSKA (reference sequence). V dropped 1 base and J dropped 8; count of bases not matched to a gene: 7. CDR3 residues: CSARAGTAKGYTF. CDR3 coding DNA: TGCAGTGCTAGAGCCGGGACAGCCAAGGGCTACACCTTC.

This clonotype is a singleton in its sample. The chain recombines TRBV27 with TRBJ2-3; 13 bases are a match to TRBD2. Germline CDR1 is MNHEY and CDR2 is SMNVEV (reference sequence). CDR3 size: 15 residues. Trimming at V came to 6 bases and at J to 4 bases, leaving 4 bases not matched to a gene. The CDR3 reads CASRRTSGRADTQYF. The CDR3 DNA reads TGTGCCAGCAGAAGAACTAGCGGGAGGGCAGATACGCAGTATTTT.

V gene TRBV20-1 combines with J gene TRBJ2-5, with D perhaps TRBD2 (5 bases). Trimming took 6 bases from V and 5 from J, leaving 19 bases between them. CDR1 is DFQATT and CDR2 is SNEGSKA in the germline V gene (reference sequence). The CDR3 runs to 14 residues. CDR3 bases: TGCAGTGCGGCGGCCCGGACTCCCCTGGAGACCCAGTACTTC. This codes for CSAAARTPLETQYF.